These 9 T cell receptor beta chains were all obtained from the same sample, sequenced in a study of blood T cells in healthy people across ages. Through a sample-barcoded 5' primer and a J-beta primer mix, a second PCR was run for roughly 7 to 12 cycles. TCRdb itself ran the 5' RACE reads through MiXCR, one entry per CDR3 protein. This sample has 1.5 million or so distinct CDR3 sequences, with around 39% found just once. Sequencing was carried out using blood. These receptors were obtained from a woman between 18 and 29 years old in good health.

The chain combines TRBV7-8 with TRBJ2-2; either TRBD1 or TRBD2 may supply D (6 bases each). This CDR3 spans 16 amino acids. Germline V gene sequence: CDR1 SGHVS, CDR2 FQNEAQ. V was shortened by 1 base and J by 6 bases, with 15 bases between the two germline ends. CDR3 sequence: CASSLEGTRGAGELFF. CDR3 DNA: TGTGCCAGCAGCTTAGAAGGGACAAGGGGGGCCGGGGAGCTGTTTTTT.

V is TRBV12-3 or TRBV12-4 and J is TRBJ2-3, with D unresolved. CDR3 length: 12 amino acids. V was clipped by 1 base and J by 14 bases, with 13 bases between them. CDR3 loop: CASSLDLGSWYF. CDR3 in DNA: TGTGCCAGCAGTTTAGATTTGGGCTCGTGGTATTTT.

The chain links TRBV6-2 or TRBV6-3 to TRBJ1-6; a weak D match, TRBD1 (5 bases). The CDR3 runs to 15 residues. V was trimmed by 6 bases and J by 5 bases, leaving 14 bases between them. Germline V gives CDR1 MNHEY, CDR2 SVGEGT. The CDR3, as DNA: TGTGCCAGCAGAGAGTTGGGACGGAATAATTCACCCCTCCACTTT. Amino acid sequence: CASRELGRNNSPLHF.

The V call is TRBV6-6, the J call TRBJ1-2; TRBD1 might be the D (6 bases). Germline lookup yields CDR1 MNHNY and CDR2 SVGAGI (reference sequence). The V end was cut by 6 bases, the J end by 8 bases, with 19 bases between. The CDR3 totals 14 residues. DNA of the CDR3: TGTGCCAGCAGCAGAACAGGGACGAGTAGCGGCTACACCTTC. The encoded protein is CASSRTGTSSGYTF.

This clonotype was counted only a few times. This chain joins TRBV7-2 and TRBJ2-7; D is perhaps TRBD1 or TRBD2 (5 bases each). The CDR3 consists of 16 residues. Germline V gene sequence: CDR1 SGHTA, CDR2 FQGNSA. V was clipped by 4 bases and J by 3 bases, with 19 bases between them. The CDR3 is CASSSRTGTPYYEQYF. The DNA for the CDR3 is TGTGCCAGCAGCTCCCGAACCGGGACCCCTTACTACGAGCAGTACTTC.

CDR3 residues: CASSQGGGRGQNTEAFF. The CDR3 bases are TGCGCCAGCAGCCAAGGGGGCGGGAGGGGACAGAACACTGAAGCTTTCTTT. The chain uses TRBV4-1 and TRBJ1-1, with a possible D match to TRBD1 (6 bases). Germline V gene sequence: CDR1 MGHRA, CDR2 YSYEKL. V gave up 1 base and J gave up 1 base, with 16 bases separating them. The CDR3 extends over 17 amino acids.

This chain links TRBV10-3 with TRBJ2-5; unclear D gene. The J call may be in error: the DNA end matches TRBJ2-7 better. The V gene's germline CDR1 is ENHRY and CDR2 SYGVKD. This CDR3 has 12 residues. The CDR3 loop reads CAISEDGDEQYF. The CDR3 DNA reads TGTGCCATCAGTGAGGATGGGGACGAGCAGTACTTC.

The rearrangement uses TRBV27 and TRBJ2-7; TRBD1 or TRBD2 may be the D gene (6 bases each). The ends were cut back, 5 bases at V and 6 bases at J, with 14 bases in the middle. Germline V gives CDR1 MNHEY, CDR2 SMNVEV (reference sequence). CDR3 length equals 13 residues. The CDR3 reads CASSPRRGLEQYF. CDR3 nucleotide sequence: TGTGCCAGCAGTCCCCGACGGGGGCTCGAGCAGTACTTC.

Only a few counts were recorded for this clonotype. V usage is TRBV20-1 and J usage is TRBJ2-7; weak D call: TRBD1 (7 bases). The CDR3 contains 15 residues. V lost 0 bases to trimming and J lost 0 bases, with 12 bases between them. Germline V lookup: CDR1 DFQATT, CDR2 SNEGSKA (reference sequence). The CDR3 protein is CSAREGGGSSYEQYF. The CDR3 bases are TGCAGTGCTAGAGAAGGAGGGGGCAGCTCCTACGAGCAGTACTTC.